A single T cell receptor (beta chain) is shown here with its context. The CDR3 extends over 15 amino acids. Losses at the gene ends were 1 base for V and 4 bases for J; bases not matched to a gene: 1. Germline V CDR1 and CDR2: SGHRS, YFSETQ. This sample was included in a study of blood T cell repertoires in COVID-19. About the research overall: Acute and convalescent COVID-19 samples came from the United States, Italy and Spain.

Here immunoSEQ multiplex PCR was the method, and the copy in TCRdb shows in-frame clones only, minus some. The profile shows around 250,000 clones, around 82% of them singletons. The receptor was isolated from a man at least 80 years old with acute or convalescent COVID-19. The specimen sequenced was peripheral blood. V and J are TRBV5-1 and TRBJ2-1, with 11 nucleotides matching TRBD2. CDR3 sequence: CASSLTSGGYNEQFF. CDR3 bases: TGCGCCAGCAGCTTGACTAGCGGGGGATACAATGAGCAGTTCTTC.